This TCR beta chain was identified in a study of blood T cell repertoires in COVID-19. Profiling relied on immunoSEQ multiplex PCR, and the TCRdb table lists in-frame clones only, not all of them. Counted here are about 480,000 clones, about 88% occurring once; the ten biggest clones make up about 0.91%. Germline assignment: CDR1 LGHDT and CDR2 YNNKEL (reference sequence). Deletions cut 3 bases from V and 9 bases from J, with 9 bases between. The CDR3 is made up of 12 amino acids. The specimen was peripheral blood. This TCR derives from a man aged 18 to 29 with COVID-19, enrolled during active disease. This sequence joins TRBV3-1 (or the pseudogene TRBV3-2) and TRBJ2-1, with a weak D call TRBD2 (5 bases). The CDR3 spells CASSHRGLEQFF. The DNA of the CDR3 is TGTGCCAGCAGCCACCGCGGACTTGAGCAGTTCTTC.